This is a list of T cell receptor beta chains from one sample in a study of regulatory T cells in long-lasting Graves disease. TCRdb redid the calling of the multiplex PCR reads with MiXCR, one entry per CDR3 protein. This table has about 470,000 distinct CDR3 sequences, around 16% appearing once. In addition, the sample was reused for a study of T cells in Graves' hyperthyroidism and ophthalmopathy.

The sequenced sample was peripheral blood mononuclear cells (PBMCs), obtained at new diagnosis, from a patient treated with antithyroid drugs. These receptors came from a man aged 40-50 years with Graves disease. The CDR3 runs from the conserved cysteine through the conserved F or W.

TRBJ2-7 | TRBV14 | CASSQGSVYNEQYF
TRBJ1-2 | TRBV18 | CASSPLGGEIYGYTF
TRBJ2-5 | TRBV4-1 | CASSQDGSGGTQETQYF
TRBJ2-7 | TRBV28 | CASSFPQLDVHEQYF
TRBJ2-2 | TRBV11-3 | CASSSKGHPTGELFF
TRBJ2-3 | TRBV4-2 | CASSQGPLGRSGADTQYF
TRBJ2-6 | TRBV9 | CASSARGLWANVLTF
TRBJ2-7 | TRBV7-9 | CASSFQSYEQYF
TRBJ2-2 | TRBV24-1 | CATSDFGRGLSTGELFF
TRBJ2-1 | TRBV11-1 | CASSGPGLAGGPLEQFF
TRBJ1-5 | TRBV28 | CASSLRGRGLHSNQPQHF
TRBJ2-3 | TRBV2 | CASSHSGTSGSRTDTQYF
TRBJ2-1 | TRBV2 | CASRPTGTVHEQFF
TRBJ2-7 | TRBV6-5 | CASSYGAGYEQYF
TRBJ2-7 | TRBV12-3/TRBV12-4 | CASRRTSYEQYF
TRBJ2-6 | TRBV6-9 | CASSYDGSGANVLTF
TRBJ2-2 | TRBV2 | CASAVEGNTGELFF
TRBJ2-5 | TRBV6-2/TRBV6-3 | CASSYPPHPGRIQETQYF
TRBJ2-7 | TRBV11-2 | CASSLDPKSYEQYF
TRBJ2-3 | TRBV5-1 | CASSLSTGDTQYF
TRBJ1-2 | TRBV28 | CASSLSNRRCTF
TRBJ2-1 | TRBV18 | CASSPTSGLTYNEQFF
TRBJ2-3 | TRBV28 | CASSGLGGASDTQYF
TRBJ2-7 | TRBV11-3 | CASSFRGRGYEQYF
TRBJ2-5 | TRBV10-3 | CAISATGGGETQYF
TRBJ2-1 | TRBV28 | CASSYPGFLAGGDNEQFF
TRBJ2-2 | TRBV9 | CASSVVAGGAGELFF
TRBJ2-7 | TRBV20-1 | CSARDWGGSSYEQYF
TRBJ2-7 | TRBV12-3/TRBV12-4 | CASSRTSGRSSYEQYF
TRBJ1-6 | TRBV20-1 | CSASKSIASNSQPLHF
TRBJ2-1 | TRBV6-4 | CASSDGGTSGRNEQFF
TRBJ2-3 | TRBV27 | CASSLYAGVRTDTQYF
TRBJ2-1 | TRBV29-1 | CSVEKLAGFNEQFF
TRBJ1-5 | TRBV3-1 | CASSQDSGLGQPQHF
TRBJ2-1 | TRBV19 | CASSPNSGSSSEQFF
TRBJ2-1 | TRBV28 | CASSLGTSGIGEQFF
TRBJ2-5 | TRBV20-1 | CSATETSGQETQYF
TRBJ2-7 | TRBV9 | CASSTTSGEQYF
TRBJ2-5 | TRBV11-3 | CASSRGGGLETQYF
TRBJ2-1 | TRBV11-1 | CASSQGALASSYNEQFF
TRBJ2-7 | TRBV18 | CASSPSVTSVDEQYF
TRBJ2-3 | TRBV28 | CASSHPMGLAGGTDTQYF
TRBJ2-5 | TRBV20-1 | CSATRTSGRGWETQYF
TRBJ2-7 | TRBV28 | CASRGTGRSYEQYF
TRBJ2-3 | TRBV2 | CASRPKPYSTDTQYF
TRBJ2-3 | TRBV19 | CASSEWARGLSRTDTQYF
TRBJ2-2 | TRBV5-1 | CASSFDRADGELFF
TRBJ1-1 | TRBV3-1 | CASSQRSGGAGSEAFF